This T cell receptor (beta chain) is from a study of CD8+CD57+ T cells in acquired aplastic anemia. Patients chosen for sequencing had CD8+CD57+ cells that had expanded, as shown by flow cytometry. Genomic DNA was employed as the template in profiling TCR beta VDJ and CDR3. TCRdb analysed the reads with MiXCR anew, one entry per CDR3 protein. Of about 470,000 distinct CDR3 sequences listed, 25% to 40% were seen once; the top ten hold 0.75% to 0.95%. Study observations and caveats: Patients and controls had in common 25 to 30 CD8+ CDR3 sequences.

This clonotype was seen a handful of times. Its antigen is unidentified. This CDR3 has 15 amino acids. V was clipped by 3 bases and J by 3 bases; unmatched bases: 8. Germline loops: CDR1 SGHAT, CDR2 FQNNGV. The chain couples TRBV11-2 to TRBJ2-7; 7 bases map to TRBD1. The sequenced sample consisted of sorted CD4+, CD8+, or CD8+CD57+ T cells (not recorded which) from PBMCs. This clonotype was sampled from a human donor with aplastic anemia. The CDR3 coding sequence is TGTGCCAGCAGCTTGGTGGGACAGCAGTACTACGAGCAGTACTTC. Protein sequence: CASSLVGQQYYEQYF.